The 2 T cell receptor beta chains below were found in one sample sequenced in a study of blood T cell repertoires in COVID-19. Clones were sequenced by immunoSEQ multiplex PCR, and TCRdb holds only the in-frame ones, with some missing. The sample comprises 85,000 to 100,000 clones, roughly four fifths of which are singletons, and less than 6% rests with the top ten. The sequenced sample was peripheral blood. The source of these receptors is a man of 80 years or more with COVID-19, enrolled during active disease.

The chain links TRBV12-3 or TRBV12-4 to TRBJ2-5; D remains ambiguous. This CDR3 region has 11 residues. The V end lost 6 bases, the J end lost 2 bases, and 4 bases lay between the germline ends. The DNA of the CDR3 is TGTGCCAGCAGCATGCAAGAGACCCAGTACTTC. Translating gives CASSMQETQYF.

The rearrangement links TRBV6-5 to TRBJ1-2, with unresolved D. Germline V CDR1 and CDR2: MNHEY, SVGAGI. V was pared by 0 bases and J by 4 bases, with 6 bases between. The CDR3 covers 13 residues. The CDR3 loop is CASSYSTGYGYTF. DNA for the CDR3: TGTGCCAGCAGTTACTCGACGGGCTATGGCTACACCTTC.